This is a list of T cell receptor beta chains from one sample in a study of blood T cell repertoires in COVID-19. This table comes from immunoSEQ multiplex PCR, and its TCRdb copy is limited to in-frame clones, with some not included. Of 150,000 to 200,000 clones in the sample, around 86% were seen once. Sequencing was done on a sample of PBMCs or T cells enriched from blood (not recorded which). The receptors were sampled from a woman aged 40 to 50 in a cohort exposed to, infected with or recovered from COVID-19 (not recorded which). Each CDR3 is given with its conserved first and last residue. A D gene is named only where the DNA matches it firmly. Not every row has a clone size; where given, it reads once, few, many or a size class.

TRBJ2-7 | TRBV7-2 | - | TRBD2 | TGTGCCAGCAGCTTACCGCGACTAGCGGGAGTTCGGGGTCTCGAGCAGTACTTC | CASSLPRLAGVRGLEQYF
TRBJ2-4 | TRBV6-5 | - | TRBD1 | TGTGCCAGCAGTCCCCCCGGACAGGGAGGCATTCAGTACTTC | CASSPPGQGGIQYF
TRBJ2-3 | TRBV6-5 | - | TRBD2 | TGTGCCAGCAGTTCCTCTCGAGCGGGGGGCACAGATACGCAGTATTTT | CASSSSRAGGTDTQYF
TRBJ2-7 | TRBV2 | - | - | TGTGCCAGCAGACCCCGGGGAACAGAGCTCTACGAGCAGTACTTC | CASRPRGTELYEQYF
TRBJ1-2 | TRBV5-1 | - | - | TGCGCCAGCAGCTTGGTGCCAGGGGATAAGGTCTATGGCTACACCTTC | CASSLVPGDKVYGYTF
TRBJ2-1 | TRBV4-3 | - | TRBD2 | TGCGCCAGCAGCTGGATCGCGGGAGGGCCCTACAATGAGCAGTTCTTC | CASSWIAGGPYNEQFF
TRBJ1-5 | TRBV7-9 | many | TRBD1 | TGTGCCAGCAGCCCCGGACAGGGTGGGGGAAGGCCCCAGCATTTT | CASSPGQGGGRPQHF
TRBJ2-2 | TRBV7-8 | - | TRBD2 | TGTGCCAGCAGCTTACGCGGGAGGGGTTTGGGGGAGCTGTTTTTT | CASSLRGRGLGELFF
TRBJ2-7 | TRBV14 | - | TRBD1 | TGTGCCAGCAGCGATGGGGGCGTCAAGACAGGGAGCCCCTACGAGCAGTACTTC | CASSDGGVKTGSPYEQYF
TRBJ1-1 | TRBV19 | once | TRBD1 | TGTGCCAGTAGTATTCCCGGGACAGGGATGACTGAAGCTTTCTTT | CASSIPGTGMTEAFF
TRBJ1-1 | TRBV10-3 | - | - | TGTGCCATCAGTGAGTCGACACGGCAGTACACTGAAGCTTTCTTT | CAISESTRQYTEAFF
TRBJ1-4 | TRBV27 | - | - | TGTGCCAGCAGTTTCACCGGGACTGATAATGAAAAACTGTTTTTT | CASSFTGTDNEKLFF
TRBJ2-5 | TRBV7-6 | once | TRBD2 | TGTGCCAGCAGCTTACCGACTAGCGGGGGCCAAGAGACCCAGTACTTC | CASSLPTSGGQETQYF
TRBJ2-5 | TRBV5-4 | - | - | TGTGCCAGCAGCTTCGGTGGAGGGGAAGAGACCCAGTACTTC | CASSFGGGEETQYF
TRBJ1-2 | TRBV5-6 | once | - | TGTGCCAGCAGCTTGAGCGGTGGCTATAACTATGGCTACACCTTC | CASSLSGGYNYGYTF
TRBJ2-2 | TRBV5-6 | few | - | TGTGCCAGCAGCTTGGCTCCAGGGAGGGAGCTGTTTTTT | CASSLAPGRELFF
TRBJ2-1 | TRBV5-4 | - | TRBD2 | TGTGCCAGCAGTTTGGACGGACTAGTTAAATCAAGCTCCTACAATGAGCAGTTCTTC | CASSLDGLVKSSSYNEQFF
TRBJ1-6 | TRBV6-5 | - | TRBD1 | TGTGCCAGCAGTCCATCCGGGACAGGGAGGTCACCCCTCCACTTT | CASSPSGTGRSPLHF
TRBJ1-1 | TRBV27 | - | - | TGTGCCAGCAGGCCAAGGAGGGGAATTGCCTGGGGTATCGCTGAAGCTTTCTTT | CASRPRRGIAWGIAEAFF
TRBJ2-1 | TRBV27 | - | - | TGTGCCAGCAGGGGGCGGTTCAGCTCCTACAATGAGCAGTTCTTC | CASRGRFSSYNEQFF
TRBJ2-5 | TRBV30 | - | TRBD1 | TGTGCCTGGAGATGGACAGGAGAGATCCAAGAGACCCAGTACTTC | CAWRWTGEIQETQYF
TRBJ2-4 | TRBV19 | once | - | TGTGCCAGTAGTATTCTAGGGGACCCGGGGGTAGCCAAAAACATTCAGTACTTC | CASSILGDPGVAKNIQYF
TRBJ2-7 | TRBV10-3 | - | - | TGTGCCATCAGGAGCGGACAGACCTACGAGCAGTACTTC | CAIRSGQTYEQYF
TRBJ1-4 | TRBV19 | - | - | TGTGCCAGTAGTATGCAAGGCGGCGGAAATGAAAAACTGTTTTTT | CASSMQGGGNEKLFF
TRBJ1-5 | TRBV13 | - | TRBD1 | TGTGCCAGCAGCGACGGGACAGCTAGCAATCAGCCCCAGCATTTT | CASSDGTASNQPQHF
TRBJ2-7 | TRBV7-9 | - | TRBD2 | TGTGCCAGCAGCTTAGTGGCGGGGGGGTACGAGCAGTACTTC | CASSLVAGGYEQYF
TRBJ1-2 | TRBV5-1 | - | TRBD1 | TGCGCCAGCAGCTCCTATTTGGACAGGGATGGCTACACCTTC | CASSSYLDRDGYTF
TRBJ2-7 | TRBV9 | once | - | TGTGCCAGCAGCGTAGGAGGAAGCCCCTACGAGCAGTACTTC | CASSVGGSPYEQYF
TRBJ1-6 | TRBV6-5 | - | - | TGTGCCAGCAGTTACTCACGGGAGGGAGAGTCCCCCCTCCACTTT | CASSYSREGESPLHF
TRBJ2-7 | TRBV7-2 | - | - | TGTGCCAGCAGCTCAGCGGGCAGGTCCTACGAGCAGTACTTC | CASSSAGRSYEQYF
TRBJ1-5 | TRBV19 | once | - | TGTGCCAGTACCCCCTTAATTAGCAATCAGCCCCAGCATTTT | CASTPLISNQPQHF
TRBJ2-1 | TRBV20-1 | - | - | TGCAGTGCTAGGCGTCCCAATGAGCAGTTCTTC | CSARRPNEQFF
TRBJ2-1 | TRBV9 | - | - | TGTGCCAGCAGCGTGGCAGGGAACTACAATGAGCAGTTCTTC | CASSVAGNYNEQFF
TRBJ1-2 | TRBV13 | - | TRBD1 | TGTGCCAGCAGCTTAGGCCGACGTGAGACAGGGGAAGGCTACACCTTC | CASSLGRRETGEGYTF
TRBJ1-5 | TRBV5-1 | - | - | TGCGCCAGCAGCCTGGGGCCTGCGGGACCCAATCAGCCCCAGCATTTT | CASSLGPAGPNQPQHF